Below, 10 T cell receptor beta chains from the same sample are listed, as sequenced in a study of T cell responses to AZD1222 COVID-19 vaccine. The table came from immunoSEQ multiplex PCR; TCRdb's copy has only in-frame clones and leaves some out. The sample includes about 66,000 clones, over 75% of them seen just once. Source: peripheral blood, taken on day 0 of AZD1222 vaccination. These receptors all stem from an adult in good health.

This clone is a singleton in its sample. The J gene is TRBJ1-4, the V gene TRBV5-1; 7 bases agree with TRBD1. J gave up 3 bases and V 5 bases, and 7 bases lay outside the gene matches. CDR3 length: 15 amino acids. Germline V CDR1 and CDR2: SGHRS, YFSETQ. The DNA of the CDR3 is TGCGCCAGCAGTAATACAGGGGCAGCTAATGAAAAACTGTTTTTT. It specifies CASSNTGAANEKLFF. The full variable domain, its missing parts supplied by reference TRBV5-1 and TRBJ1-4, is KAGVTQTPRYLIKTRGQQVTLSCSPISGHRSVSWYQQTPGQGLQFLFEYFSETQRNKGNFPGRFSGRQFSNSRSEMNVSTLELGDSALYLCASSNTGAANEKLFFGSGTQLSVL.

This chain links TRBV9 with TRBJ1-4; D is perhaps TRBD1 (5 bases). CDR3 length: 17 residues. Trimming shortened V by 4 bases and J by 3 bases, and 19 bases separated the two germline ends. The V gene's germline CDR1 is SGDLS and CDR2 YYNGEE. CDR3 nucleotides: TGTGCCAGCAGCATGAGCCCCCCGTCGGGGGCTAATGAAAAACTGTTTTTT. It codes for CASSMSPPSGANEKLFF.

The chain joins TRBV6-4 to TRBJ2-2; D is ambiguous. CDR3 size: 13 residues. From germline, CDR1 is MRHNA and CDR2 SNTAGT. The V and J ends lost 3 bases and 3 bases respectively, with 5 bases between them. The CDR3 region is CASSEVDTGELFF. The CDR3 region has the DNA TGTGCCAGCAGTGAGGTCGACACCGGGGAGCTGTTTTTT.

In nucleotides, the CDR3 is TGTGCCAGCAGCCAAGATACCCGCGGAGAGACCCAGTACTTC. This codes for CASSQDTRGETQYF. J is TRBJ2-5 and V is TRBV3-1 (or the pseudogene TRBV3-2); D call uncertain. The CDR3 length is 14 residues. Trimming stripped 0 bases from V and 4 bases from J, with 9 bases between. Germline values: CDR1 LGHDT, CDR2 YNNKEL (reference sequence).

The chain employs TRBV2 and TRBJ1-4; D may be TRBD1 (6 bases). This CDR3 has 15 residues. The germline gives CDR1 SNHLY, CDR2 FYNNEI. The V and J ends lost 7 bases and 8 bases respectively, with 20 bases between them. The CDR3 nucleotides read TGTGCCAGCACATCGGGGAGGGGGGTTGCAGAAAAACTGTTTTTT. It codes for CASTSGRGVAEKLFF.

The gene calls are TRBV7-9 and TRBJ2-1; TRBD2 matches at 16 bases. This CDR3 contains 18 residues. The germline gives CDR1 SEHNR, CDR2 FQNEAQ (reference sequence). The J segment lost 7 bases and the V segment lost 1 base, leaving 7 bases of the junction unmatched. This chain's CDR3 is CASSLVGTSGRARNEQFF. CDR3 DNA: TGTGCCAGCAGCTTAGTAGGGACTAGCGGGAGGGCCAGGAATGAGCAGTTCTTC. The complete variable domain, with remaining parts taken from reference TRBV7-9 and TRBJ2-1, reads DTGVSQNPRHKITKRGQNVTFRCDPISEHNRLYWYRQTLGQGPEFLTYFQNEAQLEKSRLLSDRFSAERPKGSFSTLEIQRTEQGDSAMYLCASSLVGTSGRARNEQFFGPGTRLTVL.

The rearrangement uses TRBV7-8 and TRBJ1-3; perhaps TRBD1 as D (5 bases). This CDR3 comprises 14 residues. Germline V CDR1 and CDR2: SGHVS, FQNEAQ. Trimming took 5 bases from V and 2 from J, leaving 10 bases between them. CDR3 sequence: CASSGGGAGNTIYF. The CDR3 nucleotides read TGTGCCAGCAGCGGGGGAGGGGCTGGAAACACCATATATTTT.

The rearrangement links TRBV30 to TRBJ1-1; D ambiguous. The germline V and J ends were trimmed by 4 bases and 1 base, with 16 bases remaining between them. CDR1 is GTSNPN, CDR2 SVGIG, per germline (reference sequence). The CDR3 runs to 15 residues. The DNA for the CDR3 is TGTGCCTGGACCTTCCTCCTTGACGGGAACACTGAAGCTTTCTTT. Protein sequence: CAWTFLLDGNTEAFF. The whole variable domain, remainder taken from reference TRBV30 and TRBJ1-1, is SQTIHQWPATLVQPVGSPLSLECTVEGTSNPNLYWYRQAAGRGLQLLFYSVGIGQISSEVPQNLSASRPQDRQFILSSKKLLLSDSGFYLCAWTFLLDGNTEAFFGQGTRLTVV.

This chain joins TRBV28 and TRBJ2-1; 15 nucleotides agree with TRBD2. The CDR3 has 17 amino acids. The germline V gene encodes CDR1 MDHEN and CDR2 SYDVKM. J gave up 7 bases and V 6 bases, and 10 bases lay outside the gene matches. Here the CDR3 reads CASRDPTGTSGRNEQFF. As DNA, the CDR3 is TGTGCCAGCAGAGATCCGACCGGGACTAGCGGGAGGAATGAGCAGTTCTTC.

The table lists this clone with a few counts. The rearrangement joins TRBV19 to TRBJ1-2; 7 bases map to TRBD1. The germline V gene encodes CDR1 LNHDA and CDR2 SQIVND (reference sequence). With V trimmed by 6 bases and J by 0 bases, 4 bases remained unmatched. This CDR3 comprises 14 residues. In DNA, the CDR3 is TGTGCCAGTAGCCCGACAGGGTCTAACTATGGCTACACCTTC. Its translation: CASSPTGSNYGYTF. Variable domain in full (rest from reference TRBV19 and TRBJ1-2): DGGITQSPKYLFRKEGQNVTLSCEQNLNHDAMYWYRQDPGQGLRLIYYSQIVNDFQKGDIAEGYSVSREKKESFPLTVTSAQKNPTAFYLCASSPTGSNYGYTFGSGTRLTVV.